This T cell receptor (beta chain) was identified during a study of beta chain features in type 1 diabetes. CDR1 and CDR2 (germline): SGDLS, YYNGEE. The CDR3 has 16 residues. The J segment lost 3 bases and the V segment lost 0 bases, leaving 4 bases of the junction unmatched. Study-wide results and limits: Significant though moderate, a shortening of TCRB CDR3s appeared in all four CD4+ subsets of Type 1 diabetes patients. Type 1 diabetes patients had VDJ junctions that carried fewer insertions and more deletions.

Cells sorted by CD45RO/CCR7/CD25/CD127/CD95/CD27 comprised CD4+ naive, central memory, regulatory and stem cell-like memory cells. Each of the sorted populations had a purity greater than 95%. TCRB transcripts that were expressed got sequenced, as all of the isolated RNA had been reverse transcribed. Assay: immunoSEQ multiplex PCR; the TCRdb copy retains only in-frame clones and omits some. The sample comprises hundreds of thousands of clones, approximately 14% of which are singletons, and roughly 0.036% rests with the top ten. About this clone: Its antigen remains unidentified.

The rearrangement uses TRBV9 and TRBJ2-5, with 11 positions matching TRBD2. This sequence originates from a man younger than 45 in good health. Material: naive CD4+ T cells from blood. The CDR3: CASSVGLAGTEETQYF. CDR3 DNA sequence: TGTGCCAGCAGCGTAGGACTAGCGGGGACTGAAGAGACCCAGTACTTC.